This T cell receptor beta chain is drawn from a study of blood T cells in healthy people across ages. The authors isolated at least 6.5 million PBMCs per sample. RNA extraction gave at least 5 micrograms of total RNA per sample. This clonotype was counted only a few times. PCR was performed a second time for about 6 to 11 cycles using a sample-barcoded 5' primer and a J-beta primer mix. Each CDR3 protein gets one entry after TCRdb re-called the 5' RACE reads with MiXCR. The table shows fewer than 750,000 distinct CDR3 sequences, with about 50% occurring only once. Trimming shortened V by 5 bases and J by 6 bases, and 25 bases separated the two germline ends. Germline V gene sequence: CDR1 SEHNR, CDR2 FQNEAQ (reference sequence). The CDR3 totals 17 residues.

The TCR originated in a woman of 80 years or more in good health. The rearrangement uses TRBV7-9 and TRBJ1-1; D is ambiguous. Sequencing was carried out using blood. The CDR3 bases are TGTGCCAGCAGCGCCGACCGCATTGGGATAGGGAGAGCTGAAGCTTTCTTT. This codes for CASSADRIGIGRAEAFF.